These 29 T cell receptor beta chains originate from one sample sequenced in a study of blood T cell repertoires in COVID-19. Assay: immunoSEQ multiplex PCR; the TCRdb copy retains only in-frame clones and omits some. The table includes fewer than 200,000 clones, around nine tenths detected once. Sequencing was done on a sample of peripheral blood. All receptors come from a woman aged 80 or older with COVID-19, enrolled during active disease.

The CDR3 loop is CASSATGSGNTIYF. CDR3 nucleotide sequence: TGTGCCAGCAGCGCAACAGGCTCTGGAAACACCATATATTTT. This rearrangement joins TRBV7-6 to TRBJ1-3; tentatively, D is TRBD1 (5 bases). Deletions cut 5 bases from V and 0 bases from J, with 8 bases between. The length of the CDR3 is 14 residues. In germline, CDR1 is SGHVS, CDR2 FNYEAQ.

This clone was detected only a few times. The V and J genes are TRBV7-9 and TRBJ2-3; D is ambiguous. Per the germline V gene, CDR1 is SEHNR and CDR2 is FQNEAQ (reference sequence). With 4 bases removed from V and 2 bases from J, the gap between germline ends came to 4 bases. This CDR3 has 12 amino acids. As DNA, the CDR3 is TGTGCCAGCAGCTCCAACACAGATACGCAGTATTTT. Its protein is CASSSNTDTQYF.

V is TRBV20-1 and J is TRBJ2-5; 12 bases line up with TRBD2. J was trimmed by 5 bases and V by 3 bases; bases with no gene match: 13. This CDR3 has 17 amino acids. Per the germline V gene, CDR1 is DFQATT and CDR2 is SNEGSKA (reference sequence). This chain's CDR3 is CSASLGSLAGGRETQYF. The CDR3 DNA reads TGCAGTGCTAGTTTGGGCTCCCTAGCGGGAGGGAGGGAGACCCAGTACTTC.

This chain connects TRBV19 to TRBJ2-7, with 9 positions matching TRBD1. The CDR3 consists of 16 residues. Germline loops: CDR1 LNHDA, CDR2 SQIVND (reference sequence). The J segment lost 4 bases and the V segment lost 4 bases, leaving 11 bases of the junction unmatched. DNA of the CDR3: TGTGCCAGTAGTACGACCTTACTGGGACAGGGATACGAGCAGTACTTC. Its protein product is CASSTTLLGQGYEQYF.

The chain uses TRBV5-1 and TRBJ1-1; 9 bases are a match to TRBD1. The CDR3 runs to 14 residues. J gave up 4 bases and V 6 bases, and 7 bases lay outside the gene matches. Germline V CDR1 and CDR2: SGHRS, YFSETQ. The CDR3: CASTTQGQGTEAFF. The CDR3 DNA follows: TGCGCCAGCACCACCCAGGGACAGGGCACTGAAGCTTTCTTT.

This clone was observed a few times. The V gene is TRBV27, the J gene TRBJ2-7; D possibly corresponds to TRBD2 (5 bases). Trimming cost V 3 bases and J 3 bases, with 18 bases left between them. The CDR3 loop spans 16 amino acids. Germline CDR1 is MNHEY and CDR2 is SMNVEV (reference sequence). CDR3 region: CASSFDWLAAGYEQYF. CDR3 nucleotides: TGTGCCAGCAGTTTTGACTGGCTAGCCGCGGGCTACGAGCAGTACTTC.

This clone was counted a few times. The CDR3 sequence: CASSQGDRGSGYTF. Written as DNA, the CDR3 is TGTGCCAGCAGCCAGGGAGACAGGGGGAGTGGCTACACCTTC. The gene calls are TRBV28 and TRBJ1-2; the match to TRBD1 covers 9 bases. Unmatched junction bases numbered 9, after V lost 6 bases and J lost 7 bases. Germline loops: CDR1 MDHEN, CDR2 SYDVKM. This CDR3 is 14 amino acids long.

V gene TRBV7-2 combines with J gene TRBJ1-1; D is perhaps TRBD1 (6 bases). The V end lost 0 bases, the J end lost 2 bases, and 19 bases lay between the germline ends. Germline CDR1 and CDR2: SGHTA and FQGNSA. The CDR3 covers 18 residues. The CDR3 DNA reads as TGTGCCAGCAGCTTAGCGGGTAAGGCAGGGGTTGGTAACACTGAAGCTTTCTTT. It translates to CASSLAGKAGVGNTEAFF.

The chain carries TRBV28 and TRBJ1-4, with 9 bases lining up with TRBD1. The ends lost 4 bases at V and 8 bases at J; junction bases unmatched: 8. CDR1 is MDHEN, CDR2 SYDVKM, per germline. CDR3 length: 15 residues. The CDR3 nucleotides read TGTGCCAGCAGTTCGCCGGGACAGGGAGAAGAAAAACTGTTTTTT. Translated, it gives CASSSPGQGEEKLFF.

The genes are TRBV7-9 and TRBJ2-3; 13 bases map to TRBD2. After removal of 5 bases from V and 10 bases from J, the junction contained 9 bases not matched to a gene. CDR3 size: 15 residues. Germline V lookup: CDR1 SEHNR, CDR2 FQNEAQ (reference sequence). This chain's CDR3 is CASSASGLAGNAQYF. The CDR3 bases are TGTGCCAGCAGCGCCTCGGGACTAGCGGGGAATGCGCAGTATTTT.

The chain links TRBV10-3 to TRBJ2-7; D unclear. From germline, CDR1 is ENHRY and CDR2 SYGVKD. The V end lost 4 bases, the J end lost 0 bases, and 7 bases lay between the germline ends. The CDR3 runs 13 residues. The CDR3 spells CAISAQISYEQYF. DNA for the CDR3: TGTGCCATCAGTGCACAGATCTCCTACGAGCAGTACTTC.

The chain is built from TRBV9 and TRBJ1-3; TRBD1 is a possible D gene (6 bases). The CDR3 loop spans 15 amino acids. The ends were cut back, 2 bases at V and 2 bases at J, with 11 bases in the middle. Germline CDR1 reads SGDLS; CDR2 reads YYNGEE. CDR3 amino acids: CASSVDWTAGNTIYF. The CDR3 coding sequence is TGTGCCAGCAGCGTCGACTGGACAGCTGGAAACACCATATATTTT.

This chain joins TRBV7-8 and TRBJ1-2; D is perhaps TRBD1 (5 bases). V lost 5 bases and J lost 1, with 17 bases in between. The CDR3 has 16 amino acids. Looked up from germline, CDR1 is SGHVS and CDR2 is FQNEAQ. CDR3 protein: CASSPTGGGFNYGYTF. In nucleotides, the CDR3 is TGTGCCAGCAGCCCCACGGGGGGGGGTTTTAACTATGGCTACACCTTC. Based on the CDR3 plus reference TRBV7-8 and TRBJ1-2, the full variable domain is GAGVSQSPRYKVAKRGQDVALRCDPISGHVSLFWYQQALGQGPEFLTYFQNEAQLDKSGLPSDRFFAERPEGSVSTLKIQRTQQEDSAVYLCASSPTGGGFNYGYTFGSGTRLTVV.

The rearrangement uses TRBV5-6 and TRBJ2-2, with a possible D match to TRBD2 (6 bases). Trimming removed 0 bases from V and 5 bases from J, with 11 bases in between. The CDR3 extends over 15 amino acids. Germline CDR1 SGHDT, CDR2 YYEEEE. The CDR3 nucleotides are TGTGCCAGCAGCTTGGCTTTAGGGAGGACCGGGGAGCTGTTTTTT. It is translated as CASSLALGRTGELFF.

This clone has just one count. CDR3 amino acids: CASRTFPSGRNNEQFF. CDR3 DNA sequence: TGTGCCAGTAGGACCTTCCCTAGCGGGAGGAACAATGAGCAGTTCTTC. The chain employs TRBV19 and TRBJ2-1; 11 bases fit TRBD2. The CDR3 contains 16 residues. Trimming cost V 6 bases and J 5 bases; bases outside gene matches: 9. In germline, CDR1 is LNHDA, CDR2 SQIVND (reference sequence).

The table lists this clone with a count of one. This rearrangement joins TRBV7-2 to TRBJ2-7, with 10 positions matching TRBD2. There are 16 residues in the CDR3. V shed 5 bases, J shed 3 bases, and the junction held 10 bases outside the gene matches. The germline gives CDR1 SGHTA, CDR2 FQGNSA. The CDR3 sequence is CASSPSRLAGRYEQYF. CDR3 bases: TGTGCCAGCAGCCCTTCCCGACTAGCGGGTCGCTACGAGCAGTACTTC.

The J gene is TRBJ1-4, the V gene TRBV5-5; TRBD1 agrees at 10 bases. Germline CDR1 SGHKS, CDR2 YYEKEE (reference sequence). CDR3 length equals 15 residues. The junction had 7 bases not matched to a gene; V was cut back by 4 bases and J by 7 bases. The CDR3 DNA follows: TGTGCCAGCAGCGTTACCGGGACAGGGGCTGAAAAACTGTTTTTT. This gives the protein CASSVTGTGAEKLFF.

The chain is built from TRBV6-1 and TRBJ1-3, with no clear D. There are 12 residues in the CDR3. Germline V gene lookup returns CDR1 MNHNS and CDR2 SASEGT. The ends were cut back, 3 bases at V and 4 bases at J, with 4 bases in the middle. CDR3 coding DNA: TGTGCCAGCAGTGAGTCGGGAAACACCATATATTTT. Residues: CASSESGNTIYF.

DNA of the CDR3: TGTGCCAGCAGCTTAGGTGGAACTATCTACAATGAGCAGTTCTTC. It yields the protein CASSLGGTIYNEQFF. V and J are TRBV7-2 and TRBJ2-1, with unresolved D. V dropped 1 base and J dropped 3 bases, with 10 bases sitting between them. The CDR3 contains 15 residues. Germline V gene lookup returns CDR1 SGHTA and CDR2 FQGNSA.

The rearrangement links TRBV7-2 to TRBJ1-1; 9 bases match TRBD1. CDR1 and CDR2 (germline): SGHTA, FQGNSA. V lost 5 bases to trimming and J lost 0 bases; unmatched junction nucleotides: 1. CDR3 length: 14 amino acids. CDR3 nucleotides: TGTGCCAGCAGCGACAGGGGGATGAACACTGAAGCTTTCTTT. Translated: CASSDRGMNTEAFF.

The V gene is TRBV5-1, the J gene TRBJ2-5, with D possibly being TRBD1 (6 bases). CDR3 length: 13 residues. The ends were cut back, 4 bases at V and 2 bases at J, with 9 bases in the middle. Germline V CDR1 and CDR2: SGHRS, YFSETQ. This chain's CDR3 is CASSQGQQETQYF. Here the CDR3 DNA reads TGCGCCAGCAGCCAAGGACAGCAAGAGACCCAGTACTTC.

The J gene is TRBJ1-2, the V gene TRBV28; maybe TRBD1 (6 bases). Between the trimmed V and J ends, which lost 2 bases and 5 bases, there was a span of 18 bases. The CDR3 consists of 16 residues. CDR1 and CDR2 (germline): MDHEN, SYDVKM. The CDR3: CASSLRVLGAGYGYTF. CDR3 DNA: TGTGCCAGCAGTTTAAGAGTCTTGGGGGCTGGATATGGCTACACCTTC.

The chain recombines TRBV18 with TRBJ1-5, with a weak D call TRBD1 (5 bases). Germline V gene data show CDR1 as KGHSH and CDR2 as LQKENI. This CDR3 is built from 14 residues. V was clipped by 3 bases and J by 6 bases, with 12 bases between them. The CDR3 protein is CASSPSREGQPQHF. CDR3 DNA: TGTGCCAGCTCACCGTCCAGGGAGGGTCAGCCCCAGCATTTT. Drawing the rest from reference TRBV18 and TRBJ1-5, the complete variable domain is NAGVMQNPRHLVRRRGQEARLRCSPMKGHSHVYWYRQLPEEGLKFMVYLQKENIIDESGMPKERFSAEFPKEGPSILRIQQVVRGDSAAYFCASSPSREGQPQHFGDGTRLSIL.

This chain links TRBV16 with TRBJ1-4; D is unresolved. CDR3 length equals 13 residues. Germline CDR1 and CDR2: KGHSY and FQNENV. V was pared by 1 base and J by 10 bases, with 10 bases between. The CDR3 sequence: CASSQYPEGKLFF. The CDR3 DNA reads TGTGCCAGCAGCCAATACCCGGAGGGAAAACTGTTTTTT. Complete variable domain (other parts from reference TRBV16 and TRBJ1-4): GEEVAQTPKHLVRGEGQKAKLYCAPIKGHSYVFWYQQVLKNEFKFLISFQNENVFDETGMPKERFSAKCLPNSPCSLEIQATKLEDSAVYFCASSQYPEGKLFFGSGTQLSVL.

The chain couples TRBV5-6 to TRBJ2-7, with 9 positions matching TRBD1. The CDR3 is 15 residues long. The V and J ends lost 0 bases and 3 bases, in that order; junction bases with no gene match: 4. Per the germline V gene, CDR1 is SGHDT and CDR2 is YYEEEE. This CDR3 is CASSLVTGGGYEQYF. CDR3 DNA sequence: TGTGCCAGCAGCTTGGTAACAGGGGGCGGCTACGAGCAGTACTTC.

This chain joins TRBV4-3 and TRBJ2-7; TRBD2 matches 14 bases. Germline CDR1 and CDR2: LGHNA and YSLEER. The CDR3 contains 19 residues. The J segment lost 2 bases and the V segment lost 3 bases, leaving 12 bases of the junction unmatched. CDR3 residues: CASSHLVGGTSGSTYEQYF. CDR3 coding DNA: TGCGCCAGCAGCCACCTCGTTGGGGGGACTAGCGGGAGCACCTACGAGCAGTACTTC.

This sequence joins TRBV10-3 and TRBJ2-7; TRBD2 might be the D (5 bases). CDR1 and CDR2 (germline): ENHRY, SYGVKD. This CDR3 region has 13 residues. Trimming took 6 bases from V and 5 from J, leaving 14 bases between them. CDR3 loop: CAISLEGLHEQYF. Written as DNA, the CDR3 is TGTGCCATCAGCCTTGAGGGCCTCCACGAGCAGTACTTC.

CDR3 region: CAIRTGVPTDTQYF. In nucleotides, the CDR3 is TGTGCCATTAGGACAGGGGTTCCCACAGATACGCAGTATTTT. The genes are TRBV6-5 and TRBJ2-3; TRBD1 aligns across 9 bases. The CDR3 has 14 residues. V gave up 10 bases and J gave up 2 bases; unmatched junction bases: 7. Germline V lookup: CDR1 MNHEY, CDR2 SVGAGI.

The chain is built from TRBV19 and TRBJ1-2; no definite D call. The CDR3 length is 12 residues. V lost 7 bases, J lost 7 bases, and 13 bases lay in between. Germline V lookup: CDR1 LNHDA, CDR2 SQIVND (reference sequence). The CDR3 sequence is CASTTWEFGYTF. CDR3 DNA: TGTGCCAGTACCACCTGGGAGTTTGGCTACACCTTC.